What follows are 10 T cell receptor beta chains derived from one specimen sequenced in a study of cytomegalovirus exposure and HLA in healthy donors (dated by TCRdb to 2016 to 2017). Libraries were made using the immunoSEQ multiplex PCR assay. A mixture of 60 forward primers for TCR Vbeta segments and 13 reverse primers for TCR Jbeta segments was used in the multiplex PCR. Not all clones reach the TCRdb copy of this immuneACCESS table, which keeps in-frame sequences only. Checked studies attribute under half of the gap to unresolved V genes and leave the rest unexplained. Recorded for this sample are 150,000 or so clones; over 70% of them occurred a single time. Approximately 3% of the sample rests with the top ten. The sample was PBMCs. These receptors all come from a male donor in good health and CMV-seronegative.

This clone was detected only once. Here the CDR3 DNA reads TGTGCCAGCAGTTTCGGGGAAAGCTATGGCTACACCTTC. Protein sequence: CASSFGESYGYTF. The chain recombines TRBV28 with TRBJ1-2; D unclear. V lost 3 bases, J lost 4 bases, and 9 bases lay in between. Germline V lookup: CDR1 MDHEN, CDR2 SYDVKM. This CDR3 has 13 amino acids.

The chain combines TRBV5-1 with TRBJ2-1; unclear D gene. The length of the CDR3 is 15 residues. The ends were cut back, 2 bases at V and 0 bases at J, with 9 bases in the middle. Per germline, CDR1 SGHRS and CDR2 YFSETQ. CDR3 region: CASSLAGYSYNEQFF. In DNA form, the CDR3 reads TGCGCCAGCAGCTTAGCCGGGTACTCCTACAATGAGCAGTTCTTC.

This chain uses TRBV7-3 with TRBJ1-1, with a possible D match to TRBD1 (5 bases). The germline CDR1 and CDR2 sequences are SGHTA and FQGTGA. The ends were cut back, 5 bases at V and 11 bases at J, with 18 bases in the middle. The CDR3 spans 13 residues. CDR3 nucleotides: TGTGCCAGCAGCCCCCAGGGCCTATCTGTTGCTTTCTTT. Its protein product is CASSPQGLSVAFF. The whole variable domain, remainder taken from reference TRBV7-3 and TRBJ1-1, is GAGVSQTPSNKVTEKGKYVELRCDPISGHTALYWYRQSLGQGPEFLIYFQGTGAADDSGLPNDRFFAVRPEGSVSTLKIQRTERGDSAVYLCASSPQGLSVAFFGQGTRLTVV.

This chain links TRBV10-3 with TRBJ2-7, with 11 bases aligning to TRBD2. Germline V CDR1 and CDR2: ENHRY, SYGVKD. Trimming removed 5 bases from V and 3 bases from J; junction bases left unmatched: 12. The CDR3 loop spans 17 amino acids. CDR3 sequence reads: CAISPGGLAAVFYEQYF. Here the CDR3 DNA reads TGTGCCATCAGTCCTGGGGGACTAGCGGCCGTTTTCTACGAGCAGTACTTC.

The rearrangement uses TRBV4-3 and TRBJ1-2, with TRBD1 as a possible D gene (5 bases). The CDR3 totals 15 residues. Deletions cut 1 base from V and 4 bases from J, with 13 bases between. Germline lookup yields CDR1 LGHNA and CDR2 YSLEER. The CDR3 DNA follows: TGCGCCAGCAGCCAAGCGACAGTTACCAGCTATGGCTACACCTTC. This sequence encodes CASSQATVTSYGYTF.

J is TRBJ2-3 and V is TRBV19; TRBD2 might be the D (6 bases). The V and J ends lost 3 bases and 4 bases respectively, with 17 bases between them. Germline V CDR1 and CDR2: LNHDA, SQIVND (reference sequence). The CDR3 extends over 16 amino acids. The CDR3 protein is CASSINLGGPADTQYF. For the CDR3, the DNA is TGTGCCAGTAGTATTAATCTCGGAGGGCCTGCAGATACGCAGTATTTT.

The genes are TRBV28 and TRBJ1-5; 9 positions match TRBD1. The germline V gene encodes CDR1 MDHEN and CDR2 SYDVKM. CDR3 length: 21 residues. V gave up 5 bases and J gave up 0 bases; unmatched junction bases: 20. CDR3 DNA: TGTGCCAGCAGTCCCTCAACATTCGTCCGGGACAGGGATTATAGCAATCAGCCCCAGCATTTT. Residues: CASSPSTFVRDRDYSNQPQHF.

This chain joins TRBV5-6 and TRBJ1-1; D uncertain. V shed 1 base and J shed 7 bases, with 17 bases lying between them. Germline lookup yields CDR1 SGHDT and CDR2 YYEEEE. The CDR3 has 15 residues. The CDR3 DNA follows: TGTGCCAGCAGCTTGACAGCCACCCTACAAGTTGAAGCTTTCTTT. Protein product: CASSLTATLQVEAFF.

This clone was seen a handful of times. The V and J genes are TRBV7-2 and TRBJ2-5, with D unresolved. Germline values: CDR1 SGHTA, CDR2 FQGNSA. The CDR3 contains 11 residues. Trimming removed 5 bases at V and 8 bases at J, with 9 bases between. CDR3 in amino acids: CASSLLSTQYF. CDR3 in DNA: TGTGCCAGCAGCCTATTAAGCACCCAGTACTTC.

The CDR3 here is CASLPGGGPLNQPQHF. CDR3 nucleotides: TGTGCCAGCCTCCCCGGTGGAGGACCCTTAAATCAGCCCCAGCATTTT. The gene calls are TRBV28 and TRBJ1-5; the D is unclear. The germline V gene has CDR1 MDHEN and CDR2 SYDVKM. This CDR3 has 16 residues. Trimming shortened V by 8 bases and J by 4 bases, and 21 bases separated the two germline ends.